This TCR beta chain derives from a study of T cell responses to AZD1222 COVID-19 vaccine. Study in general: Second-dose recipients at about 4 or about 12 weeks were treated as one pooled group. Study-level findings and limits: Dominant at 160-218 and 743-854, vaccine-associated CD4 TCRs also spanned spike. Only a handful of AZD1222 recipients, roughly six in all, had baseline seropositivity.

This table comes from immunoSEQ multiplex PCR, and its TCRdb copy is limited to in-frame clones, with some not included. Counted here are 80,000 to 100,000 clones, roughly 91% occurring once; the ten biggest clones make up under 8.5%. V shed 4 bases, J shed 4 bases, and the junction held 6 bases outside the gene matches. This CDR3 region has 13 residues. Germline V CDR1 and CDR2: SQVTM, ANQGSEA. This clone occurred once. Antigen specificity is unknown. This clonotype was sampled from an adult in good health. Sequences were derived from peripheral blood, sampled on day 0 of AZD1222 vaccination. This chain uses TRBV29-1 with TRBJ2-5, with 7 nucleotides matching TRBD2. The DNA of the CDR3 is TGCAGCGTTGGTCATGGCGGGGGAGAGACCCAGTACTTC. Translated: CSVGHGGGETQYF.